Sequencing of this TCR beta chain was carried out in a study of blood T cell repertoires in COVID-19 (dated by TCRdb to the early 2020s). Notes on the research overall: Samples covering the acute and convalescent phases of COVID-19 were provided by collaborators in the United States, Italy and Spain. The material from the prospective study consisted of cDNA or gDNA derived from T cells, B-cell-depleted T cells, or PBMCs. Deeply sampled blood TCRbeta repertoires from subjects exposed to, actively infected with, or recovered from COVID-19 were included in the dataset. A freely available public database, intended as a resource for researchers studying the immune response to SARS-CoV-2, is where the repertoires were released. Samples came from the ongoing ImmuneRACE study (first 160 participants) plus 1,254 subjects from 6 global collaborators. Nearly every sample came with metadata listing a de-identified subject ID, COVID-19 status, age in years and sex. Where available, HLA class I and class II types were taken from metadata supplied by the sample provider and were not determined by assay-based typing. Summary of the overall study and its limitations: The amount of clinical and demographic metadata varied by source and participant and was provided uncurated.

The immunoSEQ Assay, a bias-controlled multiplex PCR, was used to amplify TCRbeta CDR3 regions from genomic DNA. On the authors' methods: The number of nucleated cells in each sample was estimated from the amplification of reference gene primers within the assay. Sequence reads were collapsed and filtered to measure the absolute abundance of every unique TCRbeta CDR3 rearrangement. For each sample, productive Simpson clonality was calculated by taking the square root of Simpson's diversity index across productive rearrangements. The immuneACCESS repertoire file appears here via TCRdb, limited to in-frame rearrangements. These files lack a portion of the clones; in checked studies, under half of the deficit traces to unresolved V genes, and the cause of the others is not known. V, J and clone size are those of that table, while D and trimming were read from the DNA. In this sample the table shows some 62,000 clones, more than 75% of which occur a single time. Approximately 5.1% of the sample rests with the top ten.

Collaborating institutions collected whole blood in K2EDTA tubes following their own protocols. For TCRbeta analysis, collaborator samples were shipped as frozen whole blood, as isolated PBMCs, or as DNA extracted from either sample type. The CDR3 covers 13 residues, taking in both the cysteine and the phenylalanine. Only the CDR3 part of the read is kept: 39 bases, read in frame from the first base. As encoded in the germline V gene, CDR1 is KGHSH while CDR2 is LQKENI. Trimming takes 5 bases from V and 5 bases from J, and the germline ends sit 12 bases apart. A note on this clone: Its antigen is still unknown. Per-nucleotide qualities are absent, and no much larger clonotype sits a single base away.

The sequence derives from a human donor in a cohort sampled during active COVID-19. Recombination linked TRBV18 to TRBJ2-5, and TRBD1 may be the D gene, going by 6 matching bases. Sequencing was performed on peripheral blood. The nucleotide sequence reads as follows: TGTGCCAGCTCAACCCGACAGGCGGAGACCCAGTACTTC. Its protein is CASSTRQAETQYF. Supplemented by the reference TRBV18 and TRBJ2-5 proteins around the CDR3, the complete variable domain is NAGVMQNPRHLVRRRGQEARLRCSPMKGHSHVYWYRQLPEEGLKFMVYLQKENIIDESGMPKERFSAEFPKEGPSILRIQQVVRGDSAAYFCASSTRQAETQYFGPGTRLLVL.